This T cell receptor beta chain was retrieved from a study of molecular identifiers for immune sequencing clone quantification. Study summary: Replicates partitioned RNA from roughly 21,000 or 96,000 naive CD8 cells into five parts, sequencing four.

CDR3 length: 12 amino acids. CDR1 is SEHNR, CDR2 FQNEAQ, per germline (reference sequence). V was pared by 7 bases and J by 4 bases, with 10 bases between. The sample holds many counts of this clonotype. For bulk TCR libraries, previously described methods and listed TCR primers were used. TCRdb used MiXCR to reprocess the PCR reads, holding one entry per CDR3 protein. The table records some 650,000 distinct CDR3 sequences, 15% to 20% of them present only once. This clonotype was sampled from a human donor in good health. Some libraries in this study had Jurkat cell RNA spiked in. The chain is built from TRBV7-9 and TRBJ2-5, with no clear D. The source material was naive CD8+ T cells from blood, with Jurkat cell RNA spiked in. Subset indicated: FACS-sorted CD8+CD4-CCR7+CD45RA+ naive T cells. The CDR3 nucleotides are TGTGCCAGCACACCCACCGGAGAGACCCAGTACTTC. It codes for CASTPTGETQYF.